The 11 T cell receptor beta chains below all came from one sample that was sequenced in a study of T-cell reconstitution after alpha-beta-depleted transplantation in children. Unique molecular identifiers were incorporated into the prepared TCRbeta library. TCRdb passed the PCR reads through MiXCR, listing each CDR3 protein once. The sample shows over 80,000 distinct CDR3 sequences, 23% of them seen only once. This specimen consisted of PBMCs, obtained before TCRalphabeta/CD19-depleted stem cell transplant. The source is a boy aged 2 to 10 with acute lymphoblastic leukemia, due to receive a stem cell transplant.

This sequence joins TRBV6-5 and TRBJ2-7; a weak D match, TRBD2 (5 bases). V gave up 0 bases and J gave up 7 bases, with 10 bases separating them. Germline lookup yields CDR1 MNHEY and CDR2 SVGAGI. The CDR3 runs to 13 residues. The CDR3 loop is CASSYSIGGEQYF. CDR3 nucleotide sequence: TGTGCCAGCAGTTACTCGATAGGAGGAGAGCAGTACTTC.

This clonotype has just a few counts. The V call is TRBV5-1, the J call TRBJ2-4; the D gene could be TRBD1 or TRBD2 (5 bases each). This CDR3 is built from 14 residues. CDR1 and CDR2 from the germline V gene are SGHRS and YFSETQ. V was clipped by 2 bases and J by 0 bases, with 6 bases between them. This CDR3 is CASSFGGAKNIQYF. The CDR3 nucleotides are TGCGCCAGCAGCTTTGGGGGAGCCAAAAACATTCAGTACTTC.

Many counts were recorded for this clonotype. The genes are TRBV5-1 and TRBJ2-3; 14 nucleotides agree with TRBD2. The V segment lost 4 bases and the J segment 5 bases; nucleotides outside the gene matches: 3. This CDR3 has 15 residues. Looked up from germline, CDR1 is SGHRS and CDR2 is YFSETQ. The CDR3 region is CASSTGTSGRDTQYF. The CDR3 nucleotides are TGCGCCAGCAGCACCGGGACTAGCGGGAGAGATACGCAGTATTTT.

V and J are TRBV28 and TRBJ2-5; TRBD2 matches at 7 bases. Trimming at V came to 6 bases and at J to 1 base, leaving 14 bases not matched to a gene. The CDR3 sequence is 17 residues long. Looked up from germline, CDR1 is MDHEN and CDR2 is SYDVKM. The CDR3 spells CASSLGASGELQETQYF. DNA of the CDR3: TGTGCCAGCAGCCTCGGCGCTAGCGGAGAGCTCCAAGAGACCCAGTACTTC.

CDR3 protein: CASSRFDRPYEQYF. The CDR3 coding sequence is TGTGCCAGCAGCCGGTTCGACAGGCCCTACGAGCAGTACTTC. The chain has TRBV5-6 and TRBJ2-7; tentatively, D is TRBD1 (6 bases). The ends were cut back, 4 bases at V and 2 bases at J, with 13 bases in the middle. This CDR3 is 14 amino acids long. Germline V gives CDR1 SGHDT, CDR2 YYEEEE.

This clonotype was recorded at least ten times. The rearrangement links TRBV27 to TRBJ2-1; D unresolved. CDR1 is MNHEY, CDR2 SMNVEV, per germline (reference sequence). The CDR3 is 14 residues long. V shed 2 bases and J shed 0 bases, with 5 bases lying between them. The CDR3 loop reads CASSLHSSYNEQFF. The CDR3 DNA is TGTGCCAGCAGTTTACATAGCTCCTACAATGAGCAGTTCTTC.

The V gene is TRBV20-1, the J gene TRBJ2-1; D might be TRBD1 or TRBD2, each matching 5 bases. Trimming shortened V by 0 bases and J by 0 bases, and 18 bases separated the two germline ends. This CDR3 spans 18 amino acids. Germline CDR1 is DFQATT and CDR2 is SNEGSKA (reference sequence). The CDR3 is CSARDFRRGASSYNEQFF. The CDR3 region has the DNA TGCAGTGCTAGAGATTTTAGAAGGGGAGCCAGCTCCTACAATGAGCAGTTCTTC.

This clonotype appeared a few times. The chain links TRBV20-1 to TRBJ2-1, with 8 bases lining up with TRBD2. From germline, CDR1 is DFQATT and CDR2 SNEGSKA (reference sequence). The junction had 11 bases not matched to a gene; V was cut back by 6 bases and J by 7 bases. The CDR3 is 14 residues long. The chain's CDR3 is CSARRAGDINEQFF. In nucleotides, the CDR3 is TGCAGTGCCAGAAGAGCGGGAGATATTAATGAGCAGTTCTTC.

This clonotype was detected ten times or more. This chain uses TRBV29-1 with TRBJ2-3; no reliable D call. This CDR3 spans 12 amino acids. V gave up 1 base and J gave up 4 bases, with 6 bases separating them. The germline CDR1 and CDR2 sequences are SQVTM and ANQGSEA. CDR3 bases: TGCAGCGTTGAAGCTAGTTCAGATACGCAGTATTTT. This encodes CSVEASSDTQYF.

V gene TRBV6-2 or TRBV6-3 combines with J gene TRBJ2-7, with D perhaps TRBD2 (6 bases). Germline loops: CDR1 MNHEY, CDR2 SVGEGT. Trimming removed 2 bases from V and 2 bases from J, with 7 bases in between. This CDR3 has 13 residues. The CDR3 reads CASSYAGPYEQYF. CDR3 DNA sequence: TGTGCCAGCAGTTACGCGGGACCCTACGAGCAGTACTTC.

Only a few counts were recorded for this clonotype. The CDR3 nucleotides are TGCGCCAGCAGCTTCGAAGGGGCCAGGGGCTACACCTTC. The encoded protein is CASSFEGARGYTF. The chain couples TRBV5-1 to TRBJ1-2; D possibly corresponds to TRBD1 (5 bases). The ends were cut back, 2 bases at V and 8 bases at J, with 13 bases in the middle. CDR1 is SGHRS, CDR2 YFSETQ, per germline. The CDR3 runs 13 residues.